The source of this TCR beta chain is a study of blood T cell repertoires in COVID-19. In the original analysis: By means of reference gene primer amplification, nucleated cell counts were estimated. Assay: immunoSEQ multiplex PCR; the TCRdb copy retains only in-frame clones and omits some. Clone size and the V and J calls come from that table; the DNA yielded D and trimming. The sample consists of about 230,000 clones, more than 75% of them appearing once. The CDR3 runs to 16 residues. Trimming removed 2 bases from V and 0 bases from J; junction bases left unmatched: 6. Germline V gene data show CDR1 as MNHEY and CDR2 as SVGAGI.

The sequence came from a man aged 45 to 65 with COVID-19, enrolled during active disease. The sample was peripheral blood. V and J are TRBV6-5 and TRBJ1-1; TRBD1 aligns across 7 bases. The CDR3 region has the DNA TGTGCCAGCAGTTACGGGACAGTGAGTATGAACACTGAAGCTTTCTTT. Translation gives CASSYGTVSMNTEAFF.